Below, 6 T cell receptor beta chains from the same sample are listed, as sequenced in a study of control samples from healthy donors and cancer patients. Clones were sequenced by immunoSEQ multiplex PCR, and TCRdb holds only the in-frame ones, with some missing. In the table there are fewer than 250,000 clones, roughly nine tenths of which are singletons. The sequenced sample was blood. The receptors originated from a man aged 30-40 years in good health.

The genes are TRBV5-6 and TRBJ2-3; TRBD1 agrees at 10 bases. Germline V gives CDR1 SGHDT, CDR2 YYEEEE. The CDR3 has 16 residues. Unmatched junction bases numbered 9, after V lost 1 base and J lost 7 bases. The CDR3, as DNA: TGTGCCAGCAGCTTGAAGTCGGGACAGGGGTTTTATACGCAGTATTTT. Amino acid sequence: CASSLKSGQGFYTQYF.

The chain is built from TRBV25-1 and TRBJ2-2; D unresolved. The germline V gene has CDR1 MGHDK and CDR2 SYGVNS. V gave up 4 bases and J gave up 6 bases, with 12 bases separating them. This CDR3 contains 14 residues. The CDR3 region has the DNA TGTGCCAGCAGTGTTTCAGGTCGCGCCGGGGAGCTGTTTTTT. This translates into CASSVSGRAGELFF. Combining the CDR3 with reference TRBV25-1 and TRBJ2-2 gives the whole variable domain EADIYQTPRYLVIGTGKKITLECSQTMGHDKMYWYQQDPGMELHLIHYSYGVNSTEKGDLSSESTVSRIRTEHFPLTLESARPSHTSQYLCASSVSGRAGELFFGEGSRLTVL.

The rearrangement uses TRBV1 and TRBJ2-1; TRBD2 reflects the table's D call only, with no check against the DNA. TRBV1 counts as a pseudogene. The CDR3 totals 14 residues. The DNA of the CDR3 is TGCACCAGCAGCCAAGTCGGTTCGAGGAATGAGCAGTTCTTC. Translation gives CTSSQVGSRNEQFF.

This chain uses TRBV10-1 with TRBJ1-2; a possible D gene is TRBD1 (6 bases). V was shortened by 10 bases and J by 1 base, with 16 bases between the two germline ends. The CDR3 spans 14 residues. The germline gives CDR1 WNHNN, CDR2 SYGVQD (reference sequence). CDR3 bases: TGCGCCACCGGGCGGACAGATTTTAACTATGGCTACACCTTC. It encodes CATGRTDFNYGYTF.

This chain connects TRBV19 to TRBJ2-1; D remains ambiguous. This CDR3 has 16 residues. Trimming cost V 2 bases and J 3 bases, with 14 bases left between them. CDR1 is LNHDA and CDR2 is SQIVND in the germline V gene (reference sequence). CDR3: CASSIFPAGSYNEQFF. DNA for the CDR3: TGTGCCAGTAGTATATTTCCGGCAGGCAGCTACAATGAGCAGTTCTTC.

This chain links TRBV2 with TRBJ1-2, with D maybe TRBD1 (5 bases). V was trimmed by 3 bases and J by 5 bases, leaving 10 bases between them. CDR1 and CDR2 (germline): SNHLY, FYNNEI. CDR3 length: 13 amino acids. The CDR3 bases are TGTGCCAGCAGTGAGGGGACGGAATATGGCTACACCTTC. Translated: CASSEGTEYGYTF.